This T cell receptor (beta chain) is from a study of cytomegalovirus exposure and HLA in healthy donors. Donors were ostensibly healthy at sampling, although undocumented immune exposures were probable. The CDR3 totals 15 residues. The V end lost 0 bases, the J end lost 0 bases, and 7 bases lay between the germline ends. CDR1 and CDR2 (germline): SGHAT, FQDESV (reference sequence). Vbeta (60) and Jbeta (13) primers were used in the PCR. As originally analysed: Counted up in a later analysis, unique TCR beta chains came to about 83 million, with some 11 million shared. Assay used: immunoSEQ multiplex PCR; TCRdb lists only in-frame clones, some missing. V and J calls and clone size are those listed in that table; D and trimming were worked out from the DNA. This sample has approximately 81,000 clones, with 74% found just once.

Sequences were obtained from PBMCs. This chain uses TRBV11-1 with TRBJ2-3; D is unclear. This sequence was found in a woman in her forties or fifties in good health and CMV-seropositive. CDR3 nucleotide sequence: TGTGCCAGCAGCTTAGCCCCTTCTAGCACAGATACGCAGTATTTT. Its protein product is CASSLAPSSTDTQYF.